Following are 21 T cell receptor beta chains from one sample sequenced in a study of T cell responses to AZD1222 COVID-19 vaccine. Sequencing used immunoSEQ multiplex PCR; TCRdb keeps in-frame clones, though not all of them. Of 100,000 to 150,000 clones listed, roughly nine tenths are singletons. This material consisted of peripheral blood, taken on day 0 of AZD1222 vaccination. Source of these receptors: an adult in good health.

CDR3 amino acids: CASSLRDRRAYEQYV. CDR3 DNA: TGTGCCAGCAGCTTACGGGACAGGCGCGCGTACGAGCAGTACGTC. V gene TRBV5-6 combines with J gene TRBJ2-7; TRBD1 matches 8 bases. The CDR3 sequence is 15 residues long. Germline assignment: CDR1 SGHDT and CDR2 YYEEEE. The junction had 8 bases not matched to a gene; V was cut back by 2 bases and J by 4 bases.

V usage is TRBV9 and J usage is TRBJ2-5; TRBD2 agrees at 7 bases. With V trimmed by 0 bases and J by 2 bases, 7 bases remained unmatched. The V gene's germline CDR1 is SGDLS and CDR2 YYNGEE. The CDR3 is 16 amino acids. CDR3: CASSVEPGGLQETQYF. Here the CDR3 DNA reads TGTGCCAGCAGCGTAGAACCGGGGGGACTACAAGAGACCCAGTACTTC.

The CDR3 coding sequence is TGTGCCAGCAGTTTAAACCCCAGGGATGGCTACACCTTC. Amino acids: CASSLNPRDGYTF. This chain joins TRBV27 and TRBJ1-2, with D perhaps matching TRBD1 (5 bases). The CDR3 sequence is 13 residues long. CDR1 is MNHEY, CDR2 SMNVEV, per germline (reference sequence). V shed 2 bases and J shed 6 bases, with 10 bases lying between them.

The V and J genes are TRBV12-3 or TRBV12-4 and TRBJ1-1, with D hard to call. Trimming removed 6 bases at V and 0 bases at J, with 8 bases between. The CDR3 totals 13 residues. Here the CDR3 reads CASSLQVNTEAFF. The CDR3 bases are TGTGCCAGCAGCCTTCAAGTGAACACTGAAGCTTTCTTT.

V is TRBV14 and J is TRBJ2-3; 7 positions agree with TRBD1. This CDR3 is built from 18 residues. Germline V gene sequence: CDR1 SGHDN, CDR2 FVKESK. V gave up 0 bases and J gave up 0 bases; unmatched junction bases: 9. Here the CDR3 DNA reads TGTGCCAGCAGCCAAGATTTGGGGGACAGCTATAGCACAGATACGCAGTATTTT. It specifies CASSQDLGDSYSTDTQYF.

J is TRBJ2-1 and V is TRBV7-9, with unresolved D. V lost 3 bases and J lost 1, with 10 bases in between. CDR3 size: 15 residues. In germline, CDR1 is SEHNR, CDR2 FQNEAQ (reference sequence). CDR3 amino acids: CASSFPGSSYNEQFF. The CDR3 nucleotides are TGTGCCAGCAGCTTCCCAGGTTCTTCCTACAATGAGCAGTTCTTC. Filled out from reference TRBV7-9 and TRBJ2-1, the complete variable domain reads DTGVSQNPRHKITKRGQNVTFRCDPISEHNRLYWYRQTLGQGPEFLTYFQNEAQLEKSRLLSDRFSAERPKGSFSTLEIQRTEQGDSAMYLCASSFPGSSYNEQFFGPGTRLTVL.

The chain links TRBV12-3 or TRBV12-4 to TRBJ1-3; no definite D call. The CDR3 extends over 13 amino acids. Trimming shortened V by 7 bases and J by 4 bases, and 11 bases separated the two germline ends. This CDR3 reads CASNDGSGNTIYF. CDR3 nucleotides: TGTGCCAGCAACGATGGGTCGGGAAACACCATATATTTT.

V is TRBV7-8 and J is TRBJ1-5; D perhaps matches TRBD1 (5 bases). Deletions cut 5 bases from V and 5 bases from J, with 13 bases between. From germline, CDR1 is SGHVS and CDR2 FQNEAQ. The CDR3 loop spans 14 amino acids. This CDR3 reads CASSNRDGDQPQHF. CDR3 sequence (DNA): TGTGCCAGCAGCAACCGGGACGGGGATCAGCCCCAGCATTTT.

This rearrangement joins TRBV7-3 to TRBJ2-7; 9 nucleotides agree with TRBD2. Trimming removed 5 bases from V and 6 bases from J; junction bases left unmatched: 5. Germline CDR1 reads SGHTA; CDR2 reads FQGTGA. The CDR3 is 13 amino acids. The CDR3 sequence is CASSAGLASEQYF. CDR3 nucleotides: TGTGCCAGCAGCGCGGGACTAGCTTCCGAGCAGTACTTC.

This clone was counted a few times. The rearrangement uses TRBV7-9 and TRBJ1-1; D ambiguous. This CDR3 is 15 amino acids long. Germline-derived CDR1 and CDR2 are SEHNR and FQNEAQ (reference sequence). The V end lost 5 bases, the J end lost 4 bases, and 17 bases lay between the germline ends. The CDR3 DNA follows: TGTGCCAGCAGCGCCTCAGGAGCCCCCGGCACTGAAGCTTTCTTT. It encodes CASSASGAPGTEAFF.

The genes are TRBV9 and TRBJ1-5; TRBD1 is a possible D gene (5 bases). Trimming removed 0 bases at V and 1 base at J, with 8 bases between. CDR3 length: 15 residues. Germline CDR1 is SGDLS and CDR2 is YYNGEE. CDR3 coding DNA: TGTGCCAGCAGCGTAGGACGGGGGAGCAATCAGCCCCAGCATTTT. It codes for CASSVGRGSNQPQHF.

This chain links TRBV7-9 with TRBJ1-2; TRBD1 is a possible D gene (6 bases). CDR1 SEHNR and CDR2 FQNEAQ come from the germline V gene (reference sequence). Trimming stripped 3 bases from V and 4 bases from J, with 12 bases between. The CDR3 has 14 amino acids. As DNA, the CDR3 is TGTGCCAGCAGCTTTACAGGGAGCGGCTATGGCTACACCTTC. This codes for CASSFTGSGYGYTF.

V and J are TRBV30 and TRBJ1-5; a possible D gene is TRBD1 (5 bases). The V end was cut by 7 bases, the J end by 5 bases, with 12 bases between. The CDR3 consists of 12 residues. Germline values: CDR1 GTSNPN, CDR2 SVGIG (reference sequence). The CDR3 DNA is TGTGCCTCCGGGACCCTTTATCAGCCCCAGCATTTT. The encoded protein is CASGTLYQPQHF.

The chain links TRBV12-3 or TRBV12-4 to TRBJ2-7; no clear D gene. This CDR3 has 13 amino acids. Trimming pared 3 bases from V and 2 bases from J, leaving 8 bases between. The CDR3 loop is CASSFSGPYEQYF. The CDR3 DNA follows: TGTGCCAGCAGTTTCTCAGGACCCTACGAGCAGTACTTC.

The chain recombines TRBV12-5 with TRBJ2-7, with D possibly being TRBD1 (5 bases). Per the germline V gene, CDR1 is LGHNT and CDR2 is FRNRAP. The CDR3 has 15 residues. The V and J ends lost 1 base and 3 bases respectively, with 13 bases between them. The CDR3 bases are TGTGCTAGTGGTTTGGAGCAGGGCAGGGTCTACGAGCAGTACGTC. It encodes CASGLEQGRVYEQYV.

This chain uses TRBV6-5 with TRBJ2-7; 7 positions match TRBD1. Germline CDR1 reads MNHEY; CDR2 reads SVGAGI. Losses at the gene ends were 8 bases for V and 5 bases for J; bases not matched to a gene: 9. The CDR3 covers 13 residues. The CDR3 spells CASLSTGDHEQYF. CDR3 coding DNA: TGTGCCAGCCTAAGCACAGGGGACCACGAGCAGTACTTC.

Here the CDR3 DNA reads TGTGCCAGCAGCCTAGGACAGCACTCTGGAAACACCATATATTTT. Amino acids: CASSLGQHSGNTIYF. V and J are TRBV5-6 and TRBJ1-3, with a possible D match to TRBD1 (6 bases). This CDR3 contains 15 residues. The germline V gene encodes CDR1 SGHDT and CDR2 YYEEEE. Trimming stripped 4 bases from V and 0 bases from J, with 11 bases between.

The gene calls are TRBV2 and TRBJ2-7, with no clear D. The germline gives CDR1 SNHLY, CDR2 FYNNEI. Trimming took 7 bases from V and 1 from J, leaving 5 bases between them. This CDR3 has 11 residues. CDR3 residues: CASTDSYEQYF. In DNA, the CDR3 is TGTGCCAGCACGGATTCCTACGAGCAGTACTTC.

DNA for the CDR3: TGTGCCACCAGCAGAGAGGGGGAGCCTAACTATGGCTACACCTTC. The encoded protein is CATSREGEPNYGYTF. The J gene is TRBJ1-2, the V gene TRBV15; D is perhaps TRBD1 (5 bases). The germline gives CDR1 LNHNV, CDR2 YYDKDF (reference sequence). Trimming pared 0 bases from V and 0 bases from J, leaving 8 bases between. The CDR3 spans 15 residues.

V and J are TRBV6-5 and TRBJ2-7; 12 nucleotides align to TRBD2. Looked up from germline, CDR1 is MNHEY and CDR2 is SVGAGI. V trimming: 6 bases; J trimming: 4 bases; junction bases outside the gene matches: 7. There are 15 residues in the CDR3. The CDR3 sequence: CASRLLAGGPYEQYF. In DNA, the CDR3 is TGTGCCAGCAGGTTACTAGCGGGGGGCCCATACGAGCAGTACTTC.

The chain links TRBV7-2 to TRBJ2-1; TRBD2 matches at 8 bases. The CDR3 runs to 15 residues. CDR1 SGHTA and CDR2 FQGNSA come from the germline V gene. V lost 1 base to trimming and J lost 10 bases; unmatched junction nucleotides: 9. CDR3: CASSLVTAGGGEQFF. In DNA, the CDR3 is TGTGCCAGCAGCTTAGTGACGGCGGGAGGCGGGGAGCAGTTCTTC.